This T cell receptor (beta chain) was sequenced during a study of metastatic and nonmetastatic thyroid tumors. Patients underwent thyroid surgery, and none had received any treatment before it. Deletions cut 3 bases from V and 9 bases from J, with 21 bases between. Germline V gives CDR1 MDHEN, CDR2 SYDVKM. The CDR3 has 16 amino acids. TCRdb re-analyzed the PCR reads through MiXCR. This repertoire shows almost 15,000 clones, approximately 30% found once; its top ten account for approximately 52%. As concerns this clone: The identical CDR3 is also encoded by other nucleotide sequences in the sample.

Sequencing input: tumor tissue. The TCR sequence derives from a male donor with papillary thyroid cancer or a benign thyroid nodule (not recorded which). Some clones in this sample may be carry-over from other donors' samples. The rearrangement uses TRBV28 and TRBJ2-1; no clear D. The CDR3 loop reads CASSFGLAVLKGEQFF. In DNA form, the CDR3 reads TGTGCCAGCAGTTTCGGGCTTGCGGTTTTGAAGGGTGAGCAGTTCTTC. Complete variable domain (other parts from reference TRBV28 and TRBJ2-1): DVKVTQSSRYLVKRTGEKVFLECVQDMDHENMFWYRQDPGLGLRLIYFSYDVKMKEKGDIPEGYSVSREKKERFSLILESASTNQTSMYLCASSFGLAVLKGEQFFGPGTRLTVL.